This section outlines one T cell receptor (beta chain) sequence together with its context. The data belong to a study of CD8 T cells in Susac syndrome. Reverse transcription used roughly 0.45 to 1 ug RNA and random hexamers. Across 54 Vbeta and 13 Jbeta, immunoSEQ multiplex PCR amplified TCR beta CDR3. TCRdb analysed the immunoSEQ multiplex PCR reads with MiXCR anew, one entry per CDR3 protein. The profile shows around 190,000 distinct CDR3 sequences, approximately 94% of them singletons. Sequencing was performed on CD4+ T cells from PBMCs. The sequence came from a human donor in good health.

CDR3 in DNA: TGTGCCAGCAGGCCCTTCAGAGTACGCTATGGCTACACCTTC. As protein: CASRPFRVRYGYTF. The chain joins TRBV28 to TRBJ1-2; D remains unclear. In germline, CDR1 is MDHEN, CDR2 SYDVKM. The CDR3 runs 14 residues. The ends were cut back, 6 bases at V and 4 bases at J, with 15 bases in the middle.